The clone carrying this TCR beta chain was detected only once. Produced via immunoSEQ multiplex PCR; TCRdb's table is partial and in-frame only. The sample lists about 240,000 clones, around 86% seen once, with 3% to 4% in the top ten. The data were taken from a study of blood T cell repertoires in COVID-19. The study recruited people aged 18 to 89 years across 20 to 30 US areas. Participant reports of clinical history set cohort assignment. Germline-derived CDR1 and CDR2 are MNHNS and SASEGT. V lost 2 bases, J lost 8 bases, and 15 bases lay in between. The length of the CDR3 is 14 residues. The TCR was taken from a woman aged 40 to 55 with acute COVID-19. V usage is TRBV6-1 and J usage is TRBJ1-2; TRBD1 might be the D (6 bases). Sequenced input: PBMCs or T cells enriched from blood (not recorded which). The CDR3 spells CASSETTGLYGYTF. The CDR3 nucleotides are TGTGCCAGCAGTGAAACTACAGGGTTGTACGGCTACACCTTC.